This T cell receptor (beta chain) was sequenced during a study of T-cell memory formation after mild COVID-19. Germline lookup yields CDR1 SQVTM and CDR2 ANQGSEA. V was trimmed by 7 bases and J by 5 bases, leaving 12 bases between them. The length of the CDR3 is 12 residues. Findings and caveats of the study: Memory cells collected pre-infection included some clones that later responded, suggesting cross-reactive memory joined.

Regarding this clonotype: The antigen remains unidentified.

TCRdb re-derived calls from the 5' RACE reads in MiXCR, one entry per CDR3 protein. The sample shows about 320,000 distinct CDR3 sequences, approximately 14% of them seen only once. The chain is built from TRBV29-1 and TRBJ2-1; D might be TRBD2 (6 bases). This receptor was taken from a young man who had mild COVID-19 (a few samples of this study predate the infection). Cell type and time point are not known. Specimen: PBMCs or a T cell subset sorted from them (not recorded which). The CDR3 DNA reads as TGCAGCGCGGGGGACCGACACAATGAGCAGTTCTTC. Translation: CSAGDRHNEQFF.